One and the same sample provided the 32 T cell receptor beta chains below, sequenced in a study of chemoradiotherapy in HPV16-positive cancers. Profiling relied on immunoSEQ multiplex PCR, and the TCRdb table lists in-frame clones only, not all of them. Of about 7,800 clones detected, about 80% appear once; the ten largest clones hold 2.5% to 3%. The sample here was blood, taken from a patient who underwent chemoradiotherapy. Every receptor here comes from a human donor with HPV-associated anogenital cancer.

The chain couples TRBV6-6 to TRBJ1-2; a weak D match, TRBD1 (6 bases). The V gene's germline CDR1 is MNHNY and CDR2 SVGAGI (reference sequence). V was shortened by 2 bases and J by 2 bases, with 12 bases between the two germline ends. The CDR3 consists of 15 residues. The DNA for the CDR3 is TGTGCCAGCAGTTACCAAGGGGGTCCCAACTATGGCTACACCTTC. Translation: CASSYQGGPNYGYTF.

The chain has TRBV4-3 and TRBJ2-7; either TRBD1 or TRBD2 may fit D (6 bases each). Trimming shortened V by 0 bases and J by 3 bases, and 24 bases separated the two germline ends. Germline assignment: CDR1 LGHNA and CDR2 YSLEER. CDR3 length: 19 residues. CDR3 in amino acids: CASSQDFLHRRGNNYEQYF. The CDR3 DNA sequence: TGCGCCAGCAGCCAAGATTTTTTACACCGGAGGGGGAACAACTACGAGCAGTACTTC.

The chain couples TRBV19 to TRBJ2-3, with 7 bases that match TRBD1. This CDR3 has 10 amino acids. Germline CDR1 and CDR2: LNHDA and SQIVND (reference sequence). V trimming: 11 bases; J trimming: 6 bases; junction bases outside the gene matches: 2. CDR3 sequence reads: CAVQGDTQYF. DNA for the CDR3: TGTGCCGTACAGGGGGATACGCAGTATTTT.

The gene calls are TRBV5-5 and TRBJ1-1; D is unclear. The length of the CDR3 is 12 residues. Trimming cost V 2 bases and J 7 bases, with 9 bases left between them. Germline CDR1 and CDR2: SGHKS and YYEKEE (reference sequence). CDR3 in amino acids: CASSLGSVEAFF. CDR3 coding DNA: TGTGCCAGCAGCTTAGGGTCCGTTGAAGCTTTCTTT.

The chain combines TRBV7-9 with TRBJ2-7; no clear D. Trimming took off 3 bases at V and 7 bases at J, with 10 bases between the two ends. Germline V lookup: CDR1 SEHNR, CDR2 FQNEAQ (reference sequence). There are 12 residues in the CDR3. For the CDR3, the DNA is TGTGCCAGCAGCTTGGTCGGAAGAGAGCAGTACTTC. Residues: CASSLVGREQYF.

This chain uses TRBV28 with TRBJ2-2; TRBD2 is a possible D gene (5 bases). The CDR3 spans 13 residues. The V end lost 7 bases, the J end lost 1 base, and 7 bases lay between the germline ends. CDR1 is MDHEN and CDR2 is SYDVKM in the germline V gene. CDR3 loop: CASTRGNTGELFF. The CDR3 nucleotides are TGTGCCAGCACTCGGGGGAACACCGGGGAGCTGTTTTTT.

This clone was counted between two and nine times. This chain links TRBV7-6 with TRBJ1-1; D is perhaps TRBD1 (5 bases). Germline values: CDR1 SGHVS, CDR2 FNYEAQ. Trimming took 3 bases from V and 7 from J, leaving 12 bases between them. CDR3 length: 13 residues. This chain's CDR3 is CASSFRGGGEAFF. CDR3 coding DNA: TGTGCCAGCAGCTTTAGGGGCGGAGGTGAAGCTTTCTTT. The complete variable domain, with remaining parts taken from reference TRBV7-6 and TRBJ1-1, reads GAGVSQSPRYKVTKRGQDVALRCDPISGHVSLYWYRQALGQGPEFLTYFNYEAQQDKSGLPNDRFSAERPEGSISTLTIQRTEQRDSAMYRCASSFRGGGEAFFGQGTRLTVV.

The rearrangement links TRBV27 to TRBJ1-1; unclear D gene. Germline CDR1 and CDR2: MNHEY and SMNVEV (reference sequence). V lost 6 bases and J 4 bases, leaving 18 bases between the germline ends. CDR3 length: 15 amino acids. CDR3: CASRPGNGGSTEAFF. For the CDR3, the DNA is TGTGCCAGCAGGCCCGGGAACGGCGGAAGCACTGAAGCTTTCTTT.

The V and J genes are TRBV7-9 and TRBJ1-1; D not resolved. Germline V gene sequence: CDR1 SEHNR, CDR2 FQNEAQ (reference sequence). V lost 1 base and J 0 bases, leaving 6 bases between the germline ends. This CDR3 is built from 14 residues. As DNA, the CDR3 is TGTGCCAGCAGCTTAGACATTTTGAACACTGAAGCTTTCTTT. Translation: CASSLDILNTEAFF.

As for this clone: This CDR3 is also generated by other DNA sequences in the sample. Written as DNA, the CDR3 is TGTGCCAGCAGCTTAGGGAGCCAGGGGACTGAAGCTTTCTTT. This sequence encodes CASSLGSQGTEAFF. The chain joins TRBV7-2 to TRBJ1-1; D might be TRBD1 (6 bases). The CDR3 is 14 amino acids. The ends were cut back, 1 base at V and 5 bases at J, with 11 bases in the middle. Per germline, CDR1 SGHTA and CDR2 FQGNSA.

This clone turned up a few times. J is TRBJ2-4 and V is TRBV10-1; the D is unclear. The germline V and J ends were trimmed by 3 bases and 13 bases, with 7 bases remaining between them. This CDR3 is 10 amino acids long. CDR1 and CDR2 from the germline V gene are WNHNN and SYGVQD (reference sequence). CDR3 in DNA: TGCGCCAGCAGTGACGGTGCCCAGTACTTC. Its translation is CASSDGAQYF.

The chain couples TRBV5-1 to TRBJ2-1; TRBD2 is a possible D gene (7 bases). Trimming left V 0 bases short and J 14 bases short, with 15 bases between. CDR1 and CDR2 from the germline V gene are SGHRS and YFSETQ. This CDR3 has 13 residues. CDR3: CASSLGTGGRKFF. The CDR3 region has the DNA TGCGCCAGCAGCTTGGGGACGGGGGGCCGAAAGTTCTTC.

V and J are TRBV28 and TRBJ2-7; a possible D gene is TRBD2 (6 bases). Germline values: CDR1 MDHEN, CDR2 SYDVKM. Trimming cost V 7 bases and J 4 bases, with 20 bases left between them. The CDR3 length is 15 residues. The CDR3: CASTSRGLNIYEQYF. DNA of the CDR3: TGTGCCAGCACCTCCCGGGGACTCAACATTTACGAGCAGTACTTC. The variable domain in full, completed from reference TRBV28 and TRBJ2-7, reads DVKVTQSSRYLVKRTGEKVFLECVQDMDHENMFWYRQDPGLGLRLIYFSYDVKMKEKGDIPEGYSVSREKKERFSLILESASTNQTSMYLCASTSRGLNIYEQYFGPGTRLTVT.

The J gene is TRBJ1-1, the V gene TRBV25-1; D not certain. Trimming shortened V by 4 bases and J by 11 bases, and 14 bases separated the two germline ends. Looked up from germline, CDR1 is MGHDK and CDR2 is SYGVNS. This CDR3 contains 12 residues. This chain's CDR3 is CASSGTGQKAFF. CDR3 coding DNA: TGTGCCAGCAGTGGAACCGGGCAGAAGGCTTTCTTT.

This chain uses TRBV11-3 with TRBJ2-7; weak D call: TRBD1 (7 bases). CDR3 length equals 14 residues. V shed 5 bases and J shed 3 bases, with 14 bases lying between them. Looked up from germline, CDR1 is SGHNT and CDR2 is YENEEA. For the CDR3, the DNA is TGTGCCAGCAGCCAGGCGCGGGACAGCTACGAGCAGTACTTC. This encodes CASSQARDSYEQYF.

The gene calls are TRBV6-1 and TRBJ1-5; TRBD1 aligns across 7 bases. After removal of 1 base from V and 4 bases from J, the junction contained 4 bases not matched to a gene. Germline CDR1 is MNHNS and CDR2 is SASEGT. CDR3 length equals 15 residues. CDR3 sequence reads: CASSEVQGSNQPQHF. The CDR3 DNA reads as TGTGCCAGCAGTGAAGTACAGGGGTCGAATCAGCCCCAGCATTTT.

V gene TRBV18 combines with J gene TRBJ1-1, with D perhaps TRBD1 (6 bases). The V gene lost 5 bases and the J gene lost 8 bases, with 12 bases spanning the gap. CDR1 and CDR2 from the germline V gene are KGHSH and LQKENI. This CDR3 spans 12 amino acids. The CDR3 is CASSTGDREAFF. CDR3 nucleotide sequence: TGTGCCAGCTCAACCGGAGACAGGGAAGCTTTCTTT. Looking up the rest from reference TRBV18 and TRBJ1-1 gives the full variable domain: NAGVMQNPRHLVRRRGQEARLRCSPMKGHSHVYWYRQLPEEGLKFMVYLQKENIIDESGMPKERFSAEFPKEGPSILRIQQVVRGDSAAYFCASSTGDREAFFGQGTRLTVV.

The V and J genes are TRBV4-2 and TRBJ2-5; TRBD2 might be the D (5 bases). The CDR3 has 14 residues. Trimming cost V 0 bases and J 5 bases, with 10 bases left between them. CDR1 and CDR2 from the germline V gene are LGHNA and YNFKEQ. CDR3 in DNA: TGTGCCAGCAGCCAAGATGCGAGAGGGGAGACCCAGTACTTC. Translated, it gives CASSQDARGETQYF.

The genes are TRBV28 and TRBJ1-5, with TRBD1 identical over 9 bases. This CDR3 has 17 residues. J lost 0 bases, V lost 3 bases, and 6 bases had no gene match. The germline CDR1 and CDR2 sequences are MDHEN and SYDVKM. As DNA, the CDR3 is TGTGCCAGCAGTTTGGGGGACAGGGTTTATAGCAATCAGCCCCAGCATTTT. Amino acids: CASSLGDRVYSNQPQHF.

This clone came up once. This chain links TRBV27 with TRBJ1-2, with 9 bases that match TRBD1. The ends lost 4 bases at V and 2 bases at J; junction bases unmatched: 2. The germline gives CDR1 MNHEY, CDR2 SMNVEV (reference sequence). The CDR3 is 14 residues long. The CDR3 DNA reads TGTGCCAGCAGTTCGGACAGGGGAAACTATGGCTACACCTTC. Protein sequence: CASSSDRGNYGYTF.

The chain combines TRBV5-1 with TRBJ2-3, with a possible D match to TRBD2 (5 bases). The length of the CDR3 is 14 residues. Trimming left V 1 base short and J 4 bases short, with 10 bases between. Germline loops: CDR1 SGHRS, CDR2 YFSETQ. In DNA, the CDR3 is TGCGCCAGCAGCTTGTATGGGAGTGCAGATACGCAGTATTTT. The encoded protein is CASSLYGSADTQYF. The whole variable domain, remainder taken from reference TRBV5-1 and TRBJ2-3, is KAGVTQTPRYLIKTRGQQVTLSCSPISGHRSVSWYQQTPGQGLQFLFEYFSETQRNKGNFPGRFSGRQFSNSRSEMNVSTLELGDSALYLCASSLYGSADTQYFGPGTRLTVL.

The chain joins TRBV6-4 to TRBJ2-3; 7 bases map to TRBD2. CDR1 is MRHNA, CDR2 SNTAGT, per germline. Unmatched junction bases numbered 7, after V lost 6 bases and J lost 4 bases. CDR3 length: 14 residues. The CDR3 spells CASSEGGEADTQYF. The CDR3 region has the DNA TGTGCCAGCAGCGAGGGAGGGGAGGCAGATACGCAGTATTTT.

This chain links TRBV29-1 with TRBJ2-3; 9 positions agree with TRBD1. V shed 6 bases and J 2 bases; nucleotides not matched to a gene: 6. The germline CDR1 and CDR2 sequences are SQVTM and ANQGSEA. The CDR3 extends over 14 amino acids. CDR3 residues: CSVQTGGNTDTQYF. The CDR3 DNA reads TGCAGCGTCCAGACAGGGGGAAACACAGATACGCAGTATTTT.

The V gene is TRBV7-8, the J gene TRBJ2-1; possibly TRBD1 or TRBD2 for D (5 bases each). Germline CDR1 SGHVS, CDR2 FQNEAQ. This CDR3 contains 15 residues. V shed 2 bases and J shed 6 bases, with 14 bases lying between them. The CDR3 DNA reads TGTGCCAGCAGCTTATTCTCCGGGACCCTCAATGAGCAGTTCTTC. The encoded protein is CASSLFSGTLNEQFF. The full variable domain, with the rest looked up from reference TRBV7-8 and TRBJ2-1, is GAGVSQSPRYKVAKRGQDVALRCDPISGHVSLFWYQQALGQGPEFLTYFQNEAQLDKSGLPSDRFFAERPEGSVSTLKIQRTQQEDSAVYLCASSLFSGTLNEQFFGPGTRLTVL.

V usage is TRBV4-3 and J usage is TRBJ1-2; 7 bases agree with TRBD1. V lost 0 bases to trimming and J lost 4 bases; unmatched junction nucleotides: 5. Germline V gene lookup returns CDR1 LGHNA and CDR2 YSLEER. The CDR3 totals 15 residues. The CDR3 region has the DNA TGCGCCAGCAGCCAAGATGGAGGGACAGCCTATGGCTACACCTTC. As protein: CASSQDGGTAYGYTF.

This sequence joins TRBV9 and TRBJ1-1, with D uncertain. V lost 4 bases, J lost 1 base, and 11 bases lay in between. Per germline, CDR1 SGDLS and CDR2 YYNGEE. This CDR3 region has 14 residues. CDR3: CASSPEGKNTEAFF. In DNA, the CDR3 is TGTGCCAGCAGCCCGGAAGGAAAGAACACTGAAGCTTTCTTT.

This chain uses TRBV4-3 with TRBJ1-3; D might be TRBD1 (6 bases). Germline V lookup: CDR1 LGHNA, CDR2 YSLEER. The length of the CDR3 is 15 residues. V was shortened by 2 bases and J by 7 bases, with 15 bases between the two germline ends. The CDR3 DNA follows: TGCGCCAGCAGCCAACAAACAGGGTTTTCTAACACCATATATTTT. Its protein is CASSQQTGFSNTIYF.

The gene calls are TRBV18 and TRBJ1-1; D is undetermined. The CDR3 is made up of 14 amino acids. CDR1 and CDR2 (germline): KGHSH, LQKENI. Trimming cost V 2 bases and J 1 base, with 8 bases left between them. The CDR3 DNA reads TGTGCCAGCTCACCAAGGACGGCGAACACTGAAGCTTTCTTT. Protein: CASSPRTANTEAFF.

The chain couples TRBV19 to TRBJ2-1, with D uncertain. Between the trimmed V and J ends, which lost 1 base and 0 bases, there was a span of 10 bases. Germline V CDR1 and CDR2: LNHDA, SQIVND (reference sequence). The CDR3 extends over 16 amino acids. In DNA, the CDR3 is TGTGCCAGTAGTATAGTCGGCGTAGGCTCCTACAATGAGCAGTTCTTC. It translates to CASSIVGVGSYNEQFF.

The genes are TRBV7-2 and TRBJ1-4, with a tentative D call TRBD1 (6 bases). V dropped 5 bases and J dropped 7 bases, with 17 bases sitting between them. The CDR3 is 15 amino acids. Germline V lookup: CDR1 SGHTA, CDR2 FQGNSA. The CDR3 DNA is TGTGCCAGCAGCCCGTTAAGGGGGGTTGGTGAAAAACTGTTTTTT. As protein: CASSPLRGVGEKLFF.

CDR3 bases: TGTGCCAGCAGCAACGTTGCTGATCAGCCCCAGCATTTT. Its protein product is CASSNVADQPQHF. V is TRBV6-6 and J is TRBJ1-5; no clear D. The CDR3 covers 13 residues. The germline V gene has CDR1 MNHNY and CDR2 SVGAGI (reference sequence). V lost 6 bases and J lost 5, with 11 bases in between.

The chain recombines TRBV11-2 with TRBJ2-5, with D possibly being TRBD1 (6 bases). The end of the DNA is better explained by TRBJ2-7, so the J call may be wrong. This CDR3 region has 15 residues. From germline, CDR1 is SGHAT and CDR2 FQNNGV. The DNA for the CDR3 is TGTGCCAGCAGCTCGGACAGTTTCCTCACCTACGAGCAGTACTTC. Translated: CASSSDSFLTYEQYF.